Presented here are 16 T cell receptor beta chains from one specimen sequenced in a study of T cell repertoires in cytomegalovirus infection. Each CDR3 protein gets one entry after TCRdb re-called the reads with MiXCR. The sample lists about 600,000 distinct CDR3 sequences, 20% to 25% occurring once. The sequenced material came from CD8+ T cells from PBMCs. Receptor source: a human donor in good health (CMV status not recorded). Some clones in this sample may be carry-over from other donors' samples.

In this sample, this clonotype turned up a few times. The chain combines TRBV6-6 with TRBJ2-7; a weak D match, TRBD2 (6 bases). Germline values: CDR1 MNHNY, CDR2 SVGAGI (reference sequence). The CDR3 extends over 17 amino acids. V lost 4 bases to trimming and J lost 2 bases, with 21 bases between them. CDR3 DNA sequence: TGTGCCAGCAGTTTCCCCCGGCCCCTGGAGGGAACCTACGAGCAGTACTTC. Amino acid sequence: CASSFPRPLEGTYEQYF.

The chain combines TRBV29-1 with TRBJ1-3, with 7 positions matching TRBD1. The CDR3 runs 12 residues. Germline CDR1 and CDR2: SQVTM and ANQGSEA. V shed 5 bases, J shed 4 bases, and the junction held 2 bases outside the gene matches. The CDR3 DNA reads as TGCAGCGTTACAGGGGTAGGAAACACCATATATTTT. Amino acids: CSVTGVGNTIYF.

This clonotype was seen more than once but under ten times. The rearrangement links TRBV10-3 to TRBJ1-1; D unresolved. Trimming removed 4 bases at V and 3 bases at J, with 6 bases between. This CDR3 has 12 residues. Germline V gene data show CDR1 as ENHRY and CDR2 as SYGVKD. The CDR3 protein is CAISGGDTEAFF. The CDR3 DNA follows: TGTGCCATCAGTGGGGGAGACACTGAAGCTTTCTTT.

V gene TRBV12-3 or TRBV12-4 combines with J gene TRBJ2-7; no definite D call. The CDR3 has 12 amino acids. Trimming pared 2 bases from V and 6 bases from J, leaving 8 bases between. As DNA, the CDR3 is TGTGCCAGCAGTTTATATGGCCGCGAGCAGTACTTC. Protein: CASSLYGREQYF.

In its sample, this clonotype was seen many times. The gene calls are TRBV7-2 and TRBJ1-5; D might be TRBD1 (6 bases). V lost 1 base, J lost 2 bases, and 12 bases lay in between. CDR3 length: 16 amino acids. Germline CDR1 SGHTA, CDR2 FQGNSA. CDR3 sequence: CASSLGRAGGNQPQHF. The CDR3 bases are TGTGCCAGCAGCTTAGGAAGGGCAGGGGGCAATCAGCCCCAGCATTTT.

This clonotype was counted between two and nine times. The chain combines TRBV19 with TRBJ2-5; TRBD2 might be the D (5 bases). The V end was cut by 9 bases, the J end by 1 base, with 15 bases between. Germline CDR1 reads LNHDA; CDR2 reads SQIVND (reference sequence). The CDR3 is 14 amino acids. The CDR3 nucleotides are TGTGCCAGCAGTGGGCTAGCCGGCCAAGAGACCCAGTACTTC. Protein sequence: CASSGLAGQETQYF. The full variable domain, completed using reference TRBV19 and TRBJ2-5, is DGGITQSPKYLFRKEGQNVTLSCEQNLNHDAMYWYRQDPGQGLRLIYYSQIVNDFQKGDIAEGYSVSREKKESFPLTVTSAQKNPTAFYLCASSGLAGQETQYFGPGTRLLVL.

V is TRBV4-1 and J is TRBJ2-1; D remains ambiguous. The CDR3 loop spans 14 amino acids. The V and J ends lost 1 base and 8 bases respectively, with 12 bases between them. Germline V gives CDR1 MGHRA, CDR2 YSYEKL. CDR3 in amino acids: CASSQAPDGHEQFF. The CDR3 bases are TGCGCCAGCAGCCAAGCCCCAGACGGACATGAGCAGTTCTTC.

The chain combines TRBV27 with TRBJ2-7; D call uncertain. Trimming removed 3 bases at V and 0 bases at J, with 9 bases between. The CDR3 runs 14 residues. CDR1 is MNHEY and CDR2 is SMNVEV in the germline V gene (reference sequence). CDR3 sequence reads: CASSFYWDSYEQYF. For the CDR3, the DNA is TGTGCCAGCAGTTTTTATTGGGACTCCTACGAGCAGTACTTC.

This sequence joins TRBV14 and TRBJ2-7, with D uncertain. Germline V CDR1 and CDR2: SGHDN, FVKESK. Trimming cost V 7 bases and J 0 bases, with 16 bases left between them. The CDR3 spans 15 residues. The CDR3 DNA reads TGTGCCAGCACCCCCCCTCTAACCCCCTCCTACGAGCAGTACGTC. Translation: CASTPPLTPSYEQYV.

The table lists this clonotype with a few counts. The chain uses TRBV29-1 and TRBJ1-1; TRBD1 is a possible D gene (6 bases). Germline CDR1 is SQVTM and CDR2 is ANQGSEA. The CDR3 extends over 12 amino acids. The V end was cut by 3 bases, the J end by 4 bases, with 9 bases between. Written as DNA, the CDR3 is TGCAGCGTTGAGACAGGTAGCACTGAAGCTTTCTTT. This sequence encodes CSVETGSTEAFF.

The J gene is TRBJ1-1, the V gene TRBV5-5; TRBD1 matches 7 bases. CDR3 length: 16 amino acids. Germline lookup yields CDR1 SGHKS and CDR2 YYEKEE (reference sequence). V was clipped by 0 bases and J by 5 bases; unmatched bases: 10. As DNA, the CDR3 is TGTGCCAGCAGCTTGGCCGGAGGCAGGGGGTGGACTGAAGCTTTCTTT. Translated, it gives CASSLAGGRGWTEAFF. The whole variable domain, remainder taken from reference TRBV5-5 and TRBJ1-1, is DAGVTQSPTHLIKTRGQQVTLRCSPISGHKSVSWYQQVLGQGPQFIFQYYEKEERGRGNFPDRFSARQFPNYSSELNVNALLLGDSALYLCASSLAGGRGWTEAFFGQGTRLTVV.

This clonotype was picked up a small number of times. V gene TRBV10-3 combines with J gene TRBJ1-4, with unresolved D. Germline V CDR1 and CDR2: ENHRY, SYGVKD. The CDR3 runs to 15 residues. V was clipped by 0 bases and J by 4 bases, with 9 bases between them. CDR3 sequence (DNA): TGTGCCATCAGTGAGTCGAACGGCTATAATGAAAAACTGTTTTTT. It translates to CAISESNGYNEKLFF.

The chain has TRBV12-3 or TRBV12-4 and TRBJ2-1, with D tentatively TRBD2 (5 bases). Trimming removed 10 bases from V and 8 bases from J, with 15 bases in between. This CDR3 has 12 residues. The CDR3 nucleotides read TGTGCCAACACCCCGGGATGGGATGAGCAGTTCTTC. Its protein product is CANTPGWDEQFF.

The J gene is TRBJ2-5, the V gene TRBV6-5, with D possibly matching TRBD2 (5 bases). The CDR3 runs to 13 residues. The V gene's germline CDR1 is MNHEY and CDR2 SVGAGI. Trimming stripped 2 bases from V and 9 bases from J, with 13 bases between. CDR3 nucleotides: TGTGCCAGCAGTTACATGGCTCTGGAGGCCCAGTACTTC. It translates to CASSYMALEAQYF.

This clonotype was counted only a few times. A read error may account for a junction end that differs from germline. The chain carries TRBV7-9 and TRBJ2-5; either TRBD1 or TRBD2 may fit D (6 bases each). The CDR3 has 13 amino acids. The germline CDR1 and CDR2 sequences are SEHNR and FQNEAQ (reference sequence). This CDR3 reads CASSLAYGLQGGF. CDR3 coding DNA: TGTGCCAGCAGCTTAGCTTACGGACTACAGGGTGGATTC.

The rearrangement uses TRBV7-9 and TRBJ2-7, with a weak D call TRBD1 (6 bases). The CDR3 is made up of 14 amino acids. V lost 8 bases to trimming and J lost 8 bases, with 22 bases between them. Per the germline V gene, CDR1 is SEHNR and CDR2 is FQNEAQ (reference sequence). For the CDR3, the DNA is TGTGCCAGCCGCGGCGAGGGGGTCCCTTACAAGCAGTACTTC. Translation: CASRGEGVPYKQYF.